This entry lists 29 T cell receptor beta chains sequenced from one sample in a study of somatic mutations in cytotoxic T cells in rheumatoid arthritis (dated by TCRdb to 2016 to 2017). The protocol used for the library was the immunoSEQ multiplex PCR assay. In TCRdb, the immuneACCESS table is reduced to in-frame sequences with V and J assigned. These tables do not hold every clone; where another copy was compared, an unresolved V gene accounts for under half, and the others remain unexplained. This sample gives nearly 20,000 clones in total; roughly nine tenths of them show up just once. The ten largest clones take up roughly 15% of the sample. The sample was CD8+ T cells sorted from blood. Every receptor here comes from a man aged 40-49 years in good health.

The chain is built from TRBV5-6 and TRBJ2-7; D is unresolved. Germline assignment: CDR1 SGHDT and CDR2 YYEEEE. The CDR3 extends over 14 amino acids. The V and J ends lost 0 bases and 1 base respectively, with 8 bases between them. The CDR3 bases are TGTGCCAGCAGCTTGGTGGCGGAATCCTACGAGCAGTACTTC. Protein product: CASSLVAESYEQYF.

The chain has TRBV11-3 and TRBJ2-7, with 8 bases that match TRBD1. The length of the CDR3 is 16 residues. Germline trimming cut 5 bases from V and 5 bases from J; bases unmatched to any gene: 14. Germline values: CDR1 SGHNT, CDR2 YENEEA. The DNA for the CDR3 is TGTGCCAGCAGCCTAACAGGACAGGGTCCAATCCACGAGCAGTACTTC. Its protein is CASSLTGQGPIHEQYF.

This clone was seen a few times. This chain links TRBV27 with TRBJ2-7; tentative D call: TRBD2 (5 bases). V shed 3 bases and J shed 4 bases, with 13 bases lying between them. Germline V gene sequence: CDR1 MNHEY, CDR2 SMNVEV (reference sequence). The CDR3 sequence is 14 residues long. CDR3 sequence reads: CASSFSSGYYEQYF. DNA for the CDR3: TGTGCCAGCAGTTTTTCTTCGGGATATTACGAGCAGTACTTC.

This chain links TRBV27 with TRBJ2-7; 7 nucleotides match TRBD2. Germline CDR1 and CDR2: MNHEY and SMNVEV (reference sequence). The V gene end was trimmed by 2 bases and the J gene end by 4 bases; junction bases not matched to a gene: 5. This CDR3 contains 14 residues. CDR3 DNA: TGTGCCAGCAGTTTAACGGGGGGAGTGTACGAGCAGTACTTC. Translation: CASSLTGGVYEQYF.

The genes are TRBV19 and TRBJ2-1, with D possibly TRBD1 on 6 matching bases. Trimming pared 5 bases from V and 4 bases from J, leaving 12 bases between. The CDR3 sequence is 14 residues long. CDR1 and CDR2 from the germline V gene are LNHDA and SQIVND (reference sequence). CDR3 DNA sequence: TGTGCCAGTAGTGAGGGGGTAGGGTACAATGAGCAGTTCTTC. Translation gives CASSEGVGYNEQFF.

This rearrangement joins TRBV15 to TRBJ2-1; D is undetermined. V was pared by 1 base and J by 4 bases, with 5 bases between. The CDR3 totals 13 residues. Germline V gene data show CDR1 as LNHNV and CDR2 as YYDKDF (reference sequence). The CDR3 is CATSRGTYNEQFF. In DNA, the CDR3 is TGTGCCACCAGCAGAGGCACATACAATGAGCAGTTCTTC.

The chain couples TRBV5-1 to TRBJ2-7; perhaps TRBD1 as D (6 bases). The CDR3 is 14 residues long. Trimming took off 4 bases at V and 1 base at J, with 12 bases between the two ends. Germline V lookup: CDR1 SGHRS, CDR2 YFSETQ. CDR3 protein: CASSLGTISYEQYF. The DNA of the CDR3 is TGCGCCAGCAGCCTAGGGACAATTTCCTACGAGCAGTACTTC.

V usage is TRBV27 and J usage is TRBJ1-1, with D possibly being TRBD1 (5 bases). Trimming removed 0 bases from V and 1 base from J, with 9 bases in between. The CDR3 has 15 amino acids. Germline V gives CDR1 MNHEY, CDR2 SMNVEV (reference sequence). CDR3 coding DNA: TGTGCCAGCAGTTTATCGTATGGGGGGAACACTGAAGCTTTCTTT. Translation: CASSLSYGGNTEAFF.

The chain carries TRBV4-3 and TRBJ2-2; D unresolved. This CDR3 has 18 amino acids. The germline V gene has CDR1 LGHNA and CDR2 YSLEER. The germline V and J ends were trimmed by 0 bases and 1 base, with 15 bases remaining between them. The CDR3, as DNA: TGCGCCAGCAGCCAAGATAGAATAGCTCCATTGAACACCGGGGAGCTGTTTTTT. This codes for CASSQDRIAPLNTGELFF.

This rearrangement joins TRBV15 to TRBJ2-2; D is unresolved. The CDR3 extends over 13 amino acids. Trimming took off 3 bases at V and 4 bases at J, with 6 bases between the two ends. Looked up from germline, CDR1 is LNHNV and CDR2 is YYDKDF (reference sequence). CDR3 sequence reads: CATSSGTTGELFF. The CDR3 nucleotides are TGTGCCACCAGCAGTGGAACCACCGGGGAGCTGTTTTTT.

Of note for this clone: In the same sample, other DNA sequences code for this CDR3. The chain joins TRBV27 to TRBJ2-7, with D perhaps TRBD1 (5 bases). The CDR3 is 13 residues long. The V end was cut by 3 bases, the J end by 4 bases, with 10 bases between. Germline V gene lookup returns CDR1 MNHEY and CDR2 SMNVEV (reference sequence). CDR3 loop: CASSFGQGYEQYF. The CDR3 coding sequence is TGTGCCAGCAGTTTTGGGCAGGGTTACGAGCAGTACTTC.

This clone was counted a few times. The V and J genes are TRBV29-1 and TRBJ1-1; D call uncertain. The CDR3 contains 13 residues. Between the trimmed V and J ends, which lost 3 bases and 4 bases, there was a span of 12 bases. CDR1 and CDR2 from the germline V gene are SQVTM and ANQGSEA. CDR3 in DNA: TGCAGCGTTGATATGGGAGAGGGCACTGAAGCTTTCTTT. This codes for CSVDMGEGTEAFF.

This chain uses TRBV5-6 with TRBJ2-7, with no clear D. Trimming stripped 0 bases from V and 3 bases from J, with 10 bases between. Germline V CDR1 and CDR2: SGHDT, YYEEEE. This CDR3 contains 14 residues. The CDR3 nucleotides read TGTGCCAGCAGCTTGGTTCGCCAAAACTACGAGCAGTACTTC. Translation: CASSLVRQNYEQYF. Variable domain in full (rest from reference TRBV5-6 and TRBJ2-7): DAGVTQSPTHLIKTRGQQVTLRCSPKSGHDTVSWYQQALGQGPQFIFQYYEEEERQRGNFPDRFSGHQFPNYSSELNVNALLLGDSALYLCASSLVRQNYEQYFGPGTRLTVT.

The genes are TRBV28 and TRBJ1-1; 10 nucleotides match TRBD1. The CDR3 runs to 15 residues. CDR1 is MDHEN, CDR2 SYDVKM, per germline. V lost 5 bases, J lost 5 bases, and 8 bases stayed unmatched. The chain's CDR3 is CASSLSTGGWTEAFF. The CDR3 nucleotides are TGTGCCAGCAGTCTCTCGACAGGGGGCTGGACTGAAGCTTTCTTT.

J is TRBJ1-5 and V is TRBV5-1; 8 bases line up with TRBD1. The CDR3 runs to 15 residues. Per germline, CDR1 SGHRS and CDR2 YFSETQ. V lost 4 bases, J lost 4 bases, and 7 bases stayed unmatched. CDR3 loop: CASSPWTGRNQPQHF. DNA of the CDR3: TGCGCCAGCAGCCCCTGGACAGGGCGGAATCAGCCCCAGCATTTT.

The J gene is TRBJ2-7, the V gene TRBV28; possibly TRBD1 for D (6 bases). V shed 10 bases and J shed 2 bases, with 15 bases lying between them. Per the germline V gene, CDR1 is MDHEN and CDR2 is SYDVKM. There are 13 residues in the CDR3. The CDR3 DNA is TGTGCCATCCTACCTACAGGGACCTACGAGCAGTACTTC. Translating gives CAILPTGTYEQYF.

The J gene is TRBJ1-1, the V gene TRBV7-2, with D unclear. This CDR3 spans 15 amino acids. V was cut by 2 bases and J by 5 bases, with 15 bases left in between. Germline V gene sequence: CDR1 SGHTA, CDR2 FQGNSA. The CDR3 nucleotides are TGTGCCAGCAGCTTATTCGCGGGCGCTGGGACTGAAGCTTTCTTT. Translated: CASSLFAGAGTEAFF.

The V and J genes are TRBV15 and TRBJ2-3; 11 bases align to TRBD2. This CDR3 comprises 18 residues. Losses at the gene ends were 0 bases for V and 0 bases for J; bases not matched to a gene: 5. CDR1 LNHNV and CDR2 YYDKDF come from the germline V gene (reference sequence). The CDR3 bases are TGTGCCACCAGCAGAGATACTAGCGGGAGTACTAGCACAGATACGCAGTATTTT. Its protein is CATSRDTSGSTSTDTQYF.

V is TRBV9 and J is TRBJ1-5; D is perhaps TRBD1 (6 bases). CDR3 length equals 14 residues. V gave up 3 bases and J gave up 7 bases, with 14 bases separating them. The germline V gene has CDR1 SGDLS and CDR2 YYNGEE. This chain's CDR3 is CASSDGGGGQPQHF. The CDR3 coding sequence is TGTGCCAGCAGCGACGGAGGGGGAGGGCAGCCCCAGCATTTT.

This chain joins TRBV27 and TRBJ1-3; D may be TRBD1 (6 bases). The CDR3 covers 13 residues. The ends were cut back, 3 bases at V and 7 bases at J, with 10 bases in the middle. CDR1 MNHEY and CDR2 SMNVEV come from the germline V gene (reference sequence). The CDR3 here is CASSFAGANTIYF. The DNA of the CDR3 is TGTGCCAGCAGTTTTGCAGGGGCGAACACCATATATTTT.

The CDR3 is CASSLSTDPGFQETQYF. In DNA form, the CDR3 reads TGTGCCAGCAGTTTATCCACGGACCCCGGATTCCAAGAGACCCAGTACTTC. The chain employs TRBV28 and TRBJ2-5; D unresolved. Trimming removed 1 base from V and 1 base from J, with 16 bases in between. CDR3 length equals 17 residues. The germline gives CDR1 MDHEN, CDR2 SYDVKM.

This clone was counted once. The V call is TRBV19, the J call TRBJ1-4; no definite D call. The CDR3 is 15 amino acids. Trimming took off 5 bases at V and 5 bases at J, with 15 bases between the two ends. Germline V CDR1 and CDR2: LNHDA, SQIVND (reference sequence). The CDR3 DNA is TGTGCCAGTAGTGACCTTGGGCAGGCGAATGAAAAACTGTTTTTT. Protein sequence: CASSDLGQANEKLFF. Filled out from reference TRBV19 and TRBJ1-4, the complete variable domain reads DGGITQSPKYLFRKEGQNVTLSCEQNLNHDAMYWYRQDPGQGLRLIYYSQIVNDFQKGDIAEGYSVSREKKESFPLTVTSAQKNPTAFYLCASSDLGQANEKLFFGSGTQLSVL.

The V gene is TRBV6-5, the J gene TRBJ2-7; TRBD1 matches 7 bases. V lost 5 bases and J lost 1; bases outside the gene matches: 5. Germline V gives CDR1 MNHEY, CDR2 SVGAGI. The CDR3 is 14 amino acids. This chain's CDR3 is CASSHGDSSYEQYF. Written as DNA, the CDR3 is TGTGCCAGCAGTCACGGGGACAGTTCCTACGAGCAGTACTTC.

CDR3 nucleotides: TGCGCCAGCAGTGAGTGGGTCAATCAGCCCCAGCATTTT. Translation: CASSEWVNQPQHF. The V gene is TRBV10-2, the J gene TRBJ1-5; D gene ambiguous. The CDR3 length is 13 residues. V was shortened by 1 base and J by 3 bases, with 4 bases between the two germline ends. Germline CDR1 is WSHSY and CDR2 is SAAADI.

V gene TRBV7-3 combines with J gene TRBJ2-1; D is unresolved. Germline values: CDR1 SGHTA, CDR2 FQGTGA. This CDR3 region has 13 residues. Trimming removed 2 bases from V and 5 bases from J, with 7 bases in between. CDR3 protein: CASSLRRNNEQFF. The CDR3 coding sequence is TGTGCCAGCAGCTTACGGAGAAACAATGAGCAGTTCTTC.

The table lists this clone with a few counts. The rearrangement uses TRBV28 and TRBJ2-3, with 8 positions matching TRBD2. CDR1 MDHEN and CDR2 SYDVKM come from the germline V gene. The V and J ends lost 3 bases and 1 base, in that order; junction bases with no gene match: 6. The CDR3 consists of 16 residues. The CDR3 protein is CASSFIPGLGTDTQYF. The CDR3, as DNA: TGTGCCAGCAGTTTCATCCCGGGACTAGGCACAGATACGCAGTATTTT.

The chain combines TRBV7-9 with TRBJ2-2; TRBD2 matches at 7 bases. V was pared by 5 bases and J by 4 bases, with 7 bases of the junction left unmatched. The CDR3 totals 15 residues. CDR1 is SEHNR and CDR2 is FQNEAQ in the germline V gene (reference sequence). Written as DNA, the CDR3 is TGTGCCAGCAGCCAGCTTGTAGCGGGCACCGGGGAGCTGTTTTTT. Protein: CASSQLVAGTGELFF.

The rearrangement joins TRBV7-9 to TRBJ2-5; 10 positions match TRBD2. This CDR3 has 17 amino acids. Germline-derived CDR1 and CDR2 are SEHNR and FQNEAQ (reference sequence). V was clipped by 0 bases and J by 3 bases; unmatched bases: 7. The CDR3 loop is CASSLALTSGTEETQYF. DNA for the CDR3: TGTGCCAGCAGCTTAGCGCTAACTAGCGGGACCGAAGAGACCCAGTACTTC. Variable domain in full (rest from reference TRBV7-9 and TRBJ2-5): DTGVSQNPRHKITKRGQNVTFRCDPISEHNRLYWYRQTLGQGPEFLTYFQNEAQLEKSRLLSDRFSAERPKGSFSTLEIQRTEQGDSAMYLCASSLALTSGTEETQYFGPGTRLLVL.

The chain joins TRBV4-3 to TRBJ2-2, with D perhaps TRBD1 (6 bases). V shed 3 bases and J shed 5 bases, with 19 bases lying between them. Per germline, CDR1 LGHNA and CDR2 YSLEER. The CDR3 is made up of 17 amino acids. In DNA, the CDR3 is TGCGCCAGCAGCCAGCGTGTCCGGACAGCGAGGACCGGGGAGCTGTTTTTT. Translated, it gives CASSQRVRTARTGELFF.